The rows below give T cell receptor beta chains drawn from one sample of a study of T cell responses to AZD1222 COVID-19 vaccine. Repertoires were generated with immunoSEQ multiplex PCR, while TCRdb's copy carries only in-frame clones and drops some. The data show around 140,000 clones, approximately 90% seen once. The sample consisted of peripheral blood, taken on day 0 of AZD1222 vaccination. The receptors come from an adult in good health. CDR3s include the opening cysteine and the closing phenylalanine or tryptophan. A D gene is named only where the DNA matches it firmly. Size tells how often a clone was seen (once, few, many) or the class of an expanded clone, and some rows leave it out.

clone size,V gene,J gene,D gene,CDR3 protein,CDR3 DNA
once,TRBV11-2,TRBJ2-3,-,CASRGTTDTQYF,TGTGCCAGTAGGGGGACCACAGATACGCAGTATTTT
-,TRBV7-9,TRBJ2-1,TRBD1,CASSSPRDRPGNEQFF,TGTGCCAGCAGCTCCCCCCGGGACAGACCCGGGAATGAGCAGTTCTTC
-,TRBV28,TRBJ1-2,-,CASSTTRGRGVYGYTF,TGTGCCAGCAGTACGACCAGGGGACGGGGTGTCTATGGCTACACCTTC
-,TRBV7-9,TRBJ1-5,-,CASSLASGLGNQPQHF,TGTGCCAGCAGCTTAGCTTCGGGGCTCGGCAATCAGCCCCAGCATTTT
-,TRBV2,TRBJ1-1,TRBD1,CASSEIGRGGTEAFF,TGTGCCAGCAGTGAAATCGGCAGGGGGGGAACTGAAGCTTTCTTT
once,TRBV5-1,TRBJ1-1,TRBD1,CASRVGTGNTEAFF,TGCGCCAGCAGGGTGGGGACAGGGAACACTGAAGCTTTCTTT
-,TRBV5-4,TRBJ2-7,TRBD1,CASSPRRTGGSYEQYF,TGTGCCAGCAGCCCCCGTAGGACAGGGGGTAGCTACGAGCAGTACTTC
-,TRBV24-1,TRBJ2-5,-,CATSVRRREQGWGQETQYF,TGTGCCACCAGTGTGAGACGAAGGGAGCAGGGATGGGGTCAAGAGACCCAGTACTTC
few,TRBV4-1,TRBJ2-3,-,CASSQDTNTDTQYF,TGCGCCAGCAGCCAAGATACTAACACAGATACGCAGTATTTT
-,TRBV4-1,TRBJ2-1,TRBD2,CASSQEKIAGGPGWEQFF,TGCGCCAGCAGCCAAGAGAAGATAGCGGGGGGGCCTGGCTGGGAGCAGTTCTTC
-,TRBV29-1,TRBJ2-1,TRBD2,CSGAVAGAGEQFF,TGCAGCGGTGCTGTAGCGGGGGCGGGTGAGCAGTTCTTC
-,TRBV27,TRBJ1-1,-,CASSLGGRNTEAFF,TGTGCCAGCAGTTTGGGGGGGAGGAACACTGAAGCTTTCTTT
-,TRBV30,TRBJ1-5,-,CAWSFRENQPQHF,TGTGCCTGGAGTTTCAGGGAAAATCAGCCCCAGCATTTT
-,TRBV28,TRBJ2-7,TRBD1,CASSLPGQAGEQYF,TGTGCCAGCAGTCTCCCGGGACAGGCTGGTGAGCAGTACTTC
-,TRBV24-1,TRBJ2-7,-,CATSDLGDGPFGEQYF,TGTGCCACCAGTGATTTGGGTGATGGACCCTTTGGCGAGCAGTACTTC
-,TRBV27,TRBJ1-1,TRBD1,CASSLVRGGTEAFF,TGTGCCAGCAGTTTGGTCAGGGGGGGCACTGAAGCTTTCTTT
once,TRBV6-2/TRBV6-3,TRBJ1-2,-,CASSQTPVYGYTF,TGTGCCAGCAGTCAAACACCGGTTTATGGCTACACCTTC
-,TRBV7-2,TRBJ1-5,-,CASSLAWGRGNQPQHF,TGTGCCAGCAGCTTAGCGTGGGGGAGGGGAAATCAGCCCCAGCATTTT
-,TRBV6-2/TRBV6-3,TRBJ1-1,-,CASSYSGEVTEAFF,TGTGCCAGCAGTTATTCCGGGGAGGTCACTGAAGCTTTCTTT
-,TRBV30,TRBJ2-3,-,CAWSGDSDTQYF,TGTGCCTGGAGTGGGGACTCAGATACGCAGTATTTT
-,TRBV10-3,TRBJ1-1,-,CATETVMNTEAFF,TGTGCCACCGAAACAGTTATGAACACTGAAGCTTTCTTT
-,TRBV24-1,TRBJ1-1,-,CATRGGRENTEAFF,TGTGCCACCAGGGGGGGACGGGAGAACACTGAAGCTTTCTTT
-,TRBV19,TRBJ2-2,-,CASSIGGVNTGELFF,TGTGCCAGTAGTATAGGTGGGGTTAACACCGGGGAGCTGTTTTTT
few,TRBV27,TRBJ2-2,TRBD1,CASKEGARELFF,TGTGCCAGCAAAGAGGGGGCTAGGGAGCTGTTTTTT
-,TRBV7-2,TRBJ2-3,-,CASSLVEVNPSTDTQYF,TGTGCCAGCAGCTTAGTTGAGGTCAATCCTAGCACAGATACGCAGTATTTT
-,TRBV7-3,TRBJ2-1,TRBD1,CASSPGQGFNEQFF,TGTGCCAGCAGCCCAGGACAGGGGTTCAATGAGCAGTTCTTC
-,TRBV6-2/TRBV6-3,TRBJ1-5,-,CASSYVSNQPQHF,TGTGCCAGCAGTTACGTTAGCAATCAGCCCCAGCATTTT